This TCR beta chain was recorded in a study of lymphopenia after photon versus proton radiotherapy. Study outcomes and limitations: Under photons, naive T cells and diversity fell while effector/memory populations rose. In patients who died, overall survival fell as post-nadir TCR diversity dropped more. After the lymphocyte nadir, photon-treated repertoires showed oligoclonal expansion, especially of CD8+ Temra cells.

Turning to this clone: Its antigen is still unknown.

This CDR3 has 14 residues. Looked up from germline, CDR1 is LNHNV and CDR2 is YYDKDF (reference sequence). Trimming cost V 0 bases and J 3 bases, with 8 bases left between them. TCRdb's table, derived via immunoSEQ multiplex PCR, lists solely in-frame clones and lacks some. The sample lists around 64,000 clones; less than 95% were seen once. The starting material was peripheral blood, obtained from a patient treated with photon-based radiotherapy. The chain couples TRBV15 to TRBJ1-1; D is uncertain. The sequence derives from a woman between 40 and 50 years old with cholangiocarcinoma. The CDR3 here is CATSRDYGDTEAFF. The CDR3 region has the DNA TGTGCCACCAGCAGAGATTACGGGGACACTGAAGCTTTCTTT.